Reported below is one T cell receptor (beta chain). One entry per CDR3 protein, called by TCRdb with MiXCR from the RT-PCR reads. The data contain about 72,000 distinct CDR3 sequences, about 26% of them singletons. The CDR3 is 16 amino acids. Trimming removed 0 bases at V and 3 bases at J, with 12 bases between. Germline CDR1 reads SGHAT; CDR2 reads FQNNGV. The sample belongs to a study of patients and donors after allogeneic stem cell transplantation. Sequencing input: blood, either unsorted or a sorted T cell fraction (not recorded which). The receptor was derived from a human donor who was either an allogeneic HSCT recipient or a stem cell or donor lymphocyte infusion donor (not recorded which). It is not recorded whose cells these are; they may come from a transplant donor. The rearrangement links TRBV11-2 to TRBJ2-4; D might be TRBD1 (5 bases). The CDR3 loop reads CASSLDRGTLKNIQYF. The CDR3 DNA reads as TGTGCCAGCAGCTTAGATAGGGGCACTCTCAAAAACATTCAGTACTTC.